The 15 T cell receptor beta chains reported below all come from one sample, sequenced in a study of naive and memory T cell subsets. An oligonucleotide containing a UMI was ligated to the 3' end of TCR cDNA. Ligated cDNA underwent four rounds of PCR with nested alpha and beta constant region primers and SP2. One entry per CDR3 protein results from TCRdb running MiXCR on the UMI-ligation and nested PCR reads. The table records about 26,000 distinct CDR3 sequences, 4% to 6.5% of them present only once. Sample: blood. These receptors all come from an adult in good health.

This clonotype occurred many times. V is TRBV10-3 and J is TRBJ2-3; TRBD2 might be the D (6 bases). Germline V gives CDR1 ENHRY, CDR2 SYGVKD. V gave up 9 bases and J gave up 1 base, with 14 bases separating them. The CDR3 loop spans 14 amino acids. The CDR3 protein is CAIRSGEGTDTQYF. Written as DNA, the CDR3 is TGTGCCATTCGATCCGGGGAGGGCACAGATACGCAGTATTTT.

This clonotype showed up many times. V usage is TRBV6-1 and J usage is TRBJ1-1, with D unresolved. The germline gives CDR1 MNHNS, CDR2 SASEGT. The CDR3 has 14 residues. V shed 2 bases and J shed 1 base, with 8 bases lying between them. In nucleotides, the CDR3 is TGTGCCAGCAGTGAATATTGGGGGAACACTGAAGCTTTCTTT. Translation: CASSEYWGNTEAFF.

This clonotype was recorded many times. This sequence joins TRBV29-1 and TRBJ2-7, with D unclear. Trimming removed 7 bases at V and 7 bases at J, with 20 bases between. Germline CDR1 reads SQVTM; CDR2 reads ANQGSEA. The CDR3 extends over 13 amino acids. The CDR3 DNA is TGCAGCGCGAAGGATTCGTACAGCGAAGAGCAGTACTTC. Its protein product is CSAKDSYSEEQYF.

This clonotype was counted many times. The chain couples TRBV10-3 to TRBJ2-1, with 7 bases matching TRBD2. Per the germline V gene, CDR1 is ENHRY and CDR2 is SYGVKD. With 10 bases clipped from V and 6 bases from J, the junction kept 12 bases outside the gene matches. This CDR3 is built from 14 residues. The CDR3, as DNA: TGTGCCACCTCGCAGAGCGGGACGGGCAATGAGCAGTTCTTC. This translates into CATSQSGTGNEQFF.

The chain carries TRBV7-9 and TRBJ2-6; D gene unclear. The V and J ends lost 1 base and 0 bases respectively, with 4 bases between them. The length of the CDR3 is 15 residues. Germline V gives CDR1 SEHNR, CDR2 FQNEAQ (reference sequence). In nucleotides, the CDR3 is TGTGCCAGCAGCTTAGTCGTCTCTGGGGCCAACGTCCTGACTTTC. Protein sequence: CASSLVVSGANVLTF.

A few counts support this clonotype. This chain joins TRBV9 and TRBJ2-3; no reliable D call. V was pared by 7 bases and J by 1 base, with 1 base between. Germline CDR1 reads SGDLS; CDR2 reads YYNGEE. This CDR3 has 10 residues. This CDR3 is CASGTDTQYF. The CDR3, as DNA: TGTGCCAGCGGCACAGATACGCAGTATTTT.

The V call is TRBV7-2, the J call TRBJ2-1; D is unresolved. Germline CDR1 and CDR2: SGHTA and FQGNSA. The length of the CDR3 is 15 residues. V lost 4 bases and J 9 bases, leaving 19 bases between the germline ends. CDR3 loop: CASSYWTRFSTEQFF. The CDR3 bases are TGTGCCAGCAGCTACTGGACCCGTTTTAGCACTGAGCAGTTCTTC.

This rearrangement joins TRBV14 to TRBJ2-3, with 11 nucleotides matching TRBD2. Germline V gives CDR1 SGHDN, CDR2 FVKESK. CDR3 size: 17 residues. V lost 4 bases to trimming and J lost 2 bases; unmatched junction nucleotides: 8. The DNA for the CDR3 is TGTGCCAGCAGCCGGCCCACTAGCGGGAGCACCACAGATACGCAGTATTTT. Translation gives CASSRPTSGSTTDTQYF.

This clonotype has more than one count but fewer than ten. CDR3 sequence: CASSPNGRGNTEAFF. CDR3 nucleotides: TGTGCCAGCTCACCAAATGGCAGGGGGAACACTGAAGCTTTCTTT. The rearrangement uses TRBV18 and TRBJ1-1; TRBD1 is a possible D gene (6 bases). The CDR3 is 15 residues long. V was trimmed by 2 bases and J by 1 base, leaving 11 bases between them. Germline CDR1 reads KGHSH; CDR2 reads LQKENI.

In this sample, this clonotype turned up many times. The rearrangement joins TRBV20-1 to TRBJ2-1; no clear D gene. The CDR3 loop spans 14 amino acids. V was shortened by 2 bases and J by 4 bases, with 12 bases between the two germline ends. Germline V gene data show CDR1 as DFQATT and CDR2 as SNEGSKA (reference sequence). The CDR3 nucleotides read TGCAGTGCTAGATGGCAAGGGTTGTACAATGAGCAGTTCTTC. Amino acids: CSARWQGLYNEQFF.

This clonotype was recorded at least ten times. This chain uses TRBV7-2 with TRBJ1-4; D gene unclear. Trimming took off 2 bases at V and 0 bases at J, with 4 bases between the two ends. The CDR3 covers 14 residues. CDR1 is SGHTA, CDR2 FQGNSA, per germline. CDR3 sequence reads: CASSLTATNEKLFF. The CDR3 region has the DNA TGTGCCAGCAGCTTAACTGCAACTAATGAAAAACTGTTTTTT.

This clonotype was recorded many times. V usage is TRBV4-1 and J usage is TRBJ1-2; 8 bases match TRBD1. CDR1 and CDR2 (germline): MGHRA, YSYEKL. Trimming removed 3 bases from V and 2 bases from J; junction bases left unmatched: 8. The CDR3 has 16 residues. The CDR3 region is CASSQLPRGRNYGYTF. CDR3 sequence (DNA): TGCGCCAGCAGCCAGCTACCCAGGGGGCGGAACTATGGCTACACCTTC.

This clonotype was detected many times. The J gene is TRBJ1-4, the V gene TRBV12-3 or TRBV12-4, with TRBD1 matching over 9 bases. This CDR3 contains 16 residues. The ends lost 3 bases at V and 5 bases at J; junction bases unmatched: 7. CDR3 nucleotide sequence: TGTGCCAGCAGTTTCCATCGGACAGGGGAGAATGAAAAACTGTTTTTT. It encodes CASSFHRTGENEKLFF.

Comment on this clonotype: One base away lies a much larger clone, so this may be a sequencing read error. The V gene is TRBV9, the J gene TRBJ2-1; D may be TRBD2 (6 bases). Germline V gives CDR1 SGDLS, CDR2 YYNGEE. Trimming cost V 4 bases and J 3 bases, with 11 bases left between them. The CDR3 is 14 amino acids. The CDR3 loop is CASSPRDCYNEQFF. The CDR3 DNA reads TGTGCCAGCAGCCCCCGGGACTGCTACAATGAGCAGTTCTTC.

This clonotype occurred many times. The chain is built from TRBV20-1 and TRBJ1-5; TRBD1 agrees at 10 bases. Germline loops: CDR1 DFQATT, CDR2 SNEGSKA (reference sequence). Trimming took 7 bases from V and 0 from J; bases not matched to a gene: 15. The CDR3 is made up of 18 amino acids. The CDR3 DNA reads as TGCAGTGTCCCAGCAGCGACAGGGGGCAGGGATAGCAATCAGCCCCAGCATTTT. The encoded protein is CSVPAATGGRDSNQPQHF.